Sequencing of this T cell receptor beta chain was carried out in a study of T cells after posttransplantation cyclophosphamide. The study's findings and limits: Tissue-infiltrating T cells from skin or gut overlapped little with blood T cells.

The data were produced by immunoSEQ multiplex PCR, yet TCRdb's version contains in-frame clones alone and is incomplete. This table holds some 49,000 clones, roughly 93% found once. This clone appeared once. Its antigen is as yet unknown. On the day of bone marrow donation, the related graft donor provided peripheral blood. With 3 bases removed from V and 3 bases from J, the gap between germline ends came to 11 bases. Germline loops: CDR1 LNHDA, CDR2 SQIVND (reference sequence). The CDR3 consists of 14 residues. The chain has TRBV19 and TRBJ1-1; TRBD1 might be the D (6 bases). The source is a woman in her 50s in good health and a related stem cell transplant donor. The sequenced sample consisted of PBMCs. DNA of the CDR3: TGTGCCAGTAGTATGGGGGGGCAGCACACTGAAGCTTTCTTT. This translates into CASSMGGQHTEAFF. The whole variable domain, filled in from reference TRBV19 and TRBJ1-1, reads DGGITQSPKYLFRKEGQNVTLSCEQNLNHDAMYWYRQDPGQGLRLIYYSQIVNDFQKGDIAEGYSVSREKKESFPLTVTSAQKNPTAFYLCASSMGGQHTEAFFGQGTRLTVV.